These 32 T cell receptor beta chains were sequenced from one sample in a study of T cell repertoires in cytomegalovirus infection. One entry per CDR3 protein, called by TCRdb with MiXCR from the reads. The data show about 300,000 distinct CDR3 sequences, approximately 10% seen once. Sequences were obtained from PBMCs. Every receptor here comes from a human donor in good health (CMV status not recorded). Some clones in this sample may be carry-over from other donors' samples.

In its sample, this clonotype was seen many times. The chain employs TRBV7-2 and TRBJ2-6; D not resolved. Trimming removed 5 bases at V and 3 bases at J, with 14 bases between. This CDR3 is 16 amino acids long. Looked up from germline, CDR1 is SGHTA and CDR2 is FQGNSA. The CDR3 coding sequence is TGTGCCAGCAGCCCATACCCAGGACGTGGGGCCAACGTCCTGACTTTC. Protein sequence: CASSPYPGRGANVLTF.

This clonotype was counted many times. This chain links TRBV5-5 with TRBJ2-3; TRBD2 agrees at 9 bases. Germline CDR1 is SGHKS and CDR2 is YYEKEE (reference sequence). Losses at the gene ends were 0 bases for V and 4 bases for J; bases not matched to a gene: 6. CDR3 length equals 16 residues. CDR3 nucleotides: TGTGCCAGCAGCTTGGAGGGGCGGGGGGGCTCAGATACGCAGTATTTT. It specifies CASSLEGRGGSDTQYF.

This clonotype was recorded many times. The chain couples TRBV29-1 to TRBJ1-1, with 8 bases lining up with TRBD1. The germline gives CDR1 SQVTM, CDR2 ANQGSEA. V lost 6 bases, J lost 9 bases, and 12 bases stayed unmatched. The CDR3 runs 13 residues. CDR3 protein: CSVEPGQAIQAFF. The CDR3 DNA reads TGCAGCGTGGAGCCGGGACAGGCGATACAAGCTTTCTTT.

The genes are TRBV5-4 and TRBJ2-1; 11 positions match TRBD2. The CDR3 spans 13 residues. With V trimmed by 5 bases and J by 8 bases, 3 bases remained unmatched. CDR1 is SGHNT, CDR2 YYREEE, per germline (reference sequence). CDR3 region: CASRLAGGHEQFF. CDR3 DNA: TGTGCCAGCAGGCTAGCGGGGGGCCATGAGCAGTTCTTC.

This chain connects TRBV28 to TRBJ2-5; 9 bases are shared with TRBD2. Germline CDR1 MDHEN, CDR2 SYDVKM. The CDR3 length is 15 residues. V lost 6 bases to trimming and J lost 4 bases; unmatched junction nucleotides: 9. This CDR3 is CASSPAGLAIETQYF. The CDR3 DNA sequence: TGTGCCAGCAGCCCTGCCGGACTAGCGATAGAGACCCAGTACTTC.

This clonotype has a handful of counts. The gene calls are TRBV14 and TRBJ2-6; no firm D call. Trimming removed 0 bases from V and 0 bases from J, with 12 bases in between. Germline V gene sequence: CDR1 SGHDN, CDR2 FVKESK. The CDR3 sequence is 18 residues long. CDR3 DNA: TGTGCCAGCAGCCAAGATCCCATTGAAAACTCTGGGGCCAACGTCCTGACTTTC. Protein sequence: CASSQDPIENSGANVLTF.

The sample holds a few counts of this clonotype. The rearrangement links TRBV19 to TRBJ2-7; 9 bases map to TRBD1. This CDR3 spans 15 amino acids. J lost 4 bases, V lost 5 bases, and 9 bases had no gene match. Germline CDR1 reads LNHDA; CDR2 reads SQIVND (reference sequence). CDR3 region: CASSRAGTGNYEQYV. CDR3 DNA: TGTGCCAGTAGTCGTGCCGGGACAGGGAATTACGAGCAGTACGTC.

CDR3 nucleotides: TGTGCCAGCAGCGGCACAGCTTCCACAGATACGCAGTATTTT. It codes for CASSGTASTDTQYF. The chain links TRBV9 to TRBJ2-3; D uncertain. Germline-derived CDR1 and CDR2 are SGDLS and YYNGEE. CDR3 length: 14 amino acids. Trimming removed 3 bases from V and 2 bases from J, with 10 bases in between.

This clonotype was recorded many times. The chain employs TRBV29-1 and TRBJ2-2; tentative D call: TRBD1 (6 bases). The CDR3 runs 14 residues. Trimming pared 4 bases from V and 1 base from J, leaving 10 bases between. Germline V lookup: CDR1 SQVTM, CDR2 ANQGSEA. In nucleotides, the CDR3 is TGCAGCGTTGGCTACAGGGTGAACACCGGGGAGCTGTTTTTT. It codes for CSVGYRVNTGELFF.

This clonotype showed up many times. This sequence joins TRBV7-6 and TRBJ1-4; 7 bases match TRBD1. In germline, CDR1 is SGHVS, CDR2 FNYEAQ. The CDR3 length is 16 residues. Trimming cost V 3 bases and J 1 base; bases outside gene matches: 5. CDR3 in amino acids: CASSLRRQGTNEKLFF. The CDR3 nucleotides read TGTGCCAGCAGCTTGCGAAGACAGGGAACTAATGAAAAACTGTTTTTT.

V and J are TRBV3-1 and TRBJ2-5; 7 bases agree with TRBD2. Per the germline V gene, CDR1 is LGHDT and CDR2 is YNNKEL (reference sequence). The length of the CDR3 is 16 residues. With V trimmed by 4 bases and J by 2 bases, 10 bases remained unmatched. CDR3 sequence reads: CASSPQHAGDQETQYF. The CDR3 region has the DNA TGTGCCAGCAGCCCCCAACACGCGGGGGATCAAGAGACCCAGTACTTC.

This clonotype was counted at least ten times. V is TRBV2 and J is TRBJ2-1; 8 bases align to TRBD2. V shed 8 bases, J shed 0 bases, and the junction held 6 bases outside the gene matches. The CDR3 spans 15 residues. Looked up from germline, CDR1 is SNHLY and CDR2 is FYNNEI. The CDR3 DNA sequence: TGTGCCAGCCGGGAGGGGCAAAACTCCTACAATGAGCAGTTCTTC. This encodes CASREGQNSYNEQFF.

This clonotype has at least ten counts. CDR3 region: CASSLHEQFF. CDR3 sequence (DNA): TGTGCCAGCAGCTTACATGAGCAGTTCTTC. V usage is TRBV7-8 and J usage is TRBJ2-1; no clear D gene. The CDR3 extends over 10 amino acids. Germline CDR1 SGHVS, CDR2 FQNEAQ. V was clipped by 2 bases and J by 8 bases, with 1 base between them. Variable domain in full (rest from reference TRBV7-8 and TRBJ2-1): GAGVSQSPRYKVAKRGQDVALRCDPISGHVSLFWYQQALGQGPEFLTYFQNEAQLDKSGLPSDRFFAERPEGSVSTLKIQRTQQEDSAVYLCASSLHEQFFGPGTRLTVL.

This sequence joins TRBV5-1 and TRBJ2-2; D unclear. This CDR3 comprises 13 residues. Trimming cost V 3 bases and J 5 bases, with 8 bases left between them. Per germline, CDR1 SGHRS and CDR2 YFSETQ. The CDR3 spells CASSSTVTGELFF. CDR3 coding DNA: TGCGCCAGCAGCTCCACGGTGACCGGGGAGCTGTTTTTT.

In its sample, this clonotype was seen many times. The chain joins TRBV20-1 to TRBJ2-5; D is uncertain. V lost 6 bases, J lost 1 base, and 12 bases lay in between. Germline V CDR1 and CDR2: DFQATT, SNEGSKA (reference sequence). The CDR3 runs to 13 residues. In DNA, the CDR3 is TGCAGTGCCCTTCTGGATGTCCAAGAGACCCAGTACTTC. Translation gives CSALLDVQETQYF.

In this sample, this clonotype turned up a few times. One end of the junction varies from germline; a read error may be responsible. The chain carries TRBV20-1 and TRBJ2-1; D is unresolved. Per the germline V gene, CDR1 is DFQATT and CDR2 is SNEGSKA (reference sequence). This CDR3 contains 14 residues. The CDR3 sequence: CSPRPRRESNEQFF. The CDR3 nucleotides are TGCAGTCCTAGACCCAGACGAGAGAGCAATGAGCAGTTCTTC.

The chain joins TRBV5-5 to TRBJ1-2, with D possibly being TRBD1 (5 bases). The V and J ends lost 0 bases and 4 bases respectively, with 10 bases between them. The CDR3 totals 14 residues. Germline V gives CDR1 SGHKS, CDR2 YYEKEE (reference sequence). CDR3 sequence reads: CASSLEGTLYGYTF. CDR3 coding DNA: TGTGCCAGCAGCTTGGAGGGGACTCTCTATGGCTACACCTTC.

This clonotype was counted ten times or more. V and J are TRBV25-1 and TRBJ2-2, with D possibly matching TRBD1 (6 bases). V was shortened by 2 bases and J by 5 bases, with 9 bases between the two germline ends. Germline V lookup: CDR1 MGHDK, CDR2 SYGVNS. CDR3 length: 14 amino acids. CDR3 loop: CASSETGWTGELFF. In DNA form, the CDR3 reads TGTGCCAGCAGTGAAACAGGGTGGACCGGGGAGCTGTTTTTT.

For this clonotype: The junction shows a germline mismatch at one end, possibly a read error. V is TRBV20-1 and J is TRBJ2-1; D call uncertain. The CDR3 loop spans 15 amino acids. CDR1 is DFQATT and CDR2 is SNEGSKA in the germline V gene (reference sequence). CDR3 loop: CSARGSTRSYNEQIF. CDR3 DNA sequence: TGCAGTGCTAGAGGTAGCACCCGCTCCTACAATGAGCAGATCTTC.

CDR3 nucleotide sequence: TGCGCCAGCAGCCCGACAGGGGTGGGCACTGGGGAAGCTTTCTTT. Amino acid sequence: CASSPTGVGTGEAFF. The chain employs TRBV5-1 and TRBJ1-1; 8 nucleotides agree with TRBD1. The CDR3 is 15 amino acids. The V segment lost 4 bases and the J segment 8 bases; nucleotides outside the gene matches: 13. The germline V gene has CDR1 SGHRS and CDR2 YFSETQ.

This clonotype occurred many times. The chain couples TRBV7-9 to TRBJ2-3; TRBD1 aligns across 8 bases. Germline loops: CDR1 SEHNR, CDR2 FQNEAQ (reference sequence). This CDR3 has 14 residues. Trimming cost V 5 bases and J 5 bases; bases outside gene matches: 6. CDR3 in DNA: TGTGCCAGCAGCCCAGGGGGCCGGGTAGATACGCAGTATTTT. This sequence encodes CASSPGGRVDTQYF.

The gene calls are TRBV18 and TRBJ1-1, with 9 bases fitting TRBD1. The CDR3 is 12 residues long. Germline V gene data show CDR1 as KGHSH and CDR2 as LQKENI. The trim removed 6 bases at V and 4 bases at J, leaving 0 bases unmatched. The CDR3 DNA is TGTGCCAGCTCGGACAGGGGCACTGAAGCTTTCTTT. This codes for CASSDRGTEAFF. Full variable domain (rest looked up from reference TRBV18 and TRBJ1-1): NAGVMQNPRHLVRRRGQEARLRCSPMKGHSHVYWYRQLPEEGLKFMVYLQKENIIDESGMPKERFSAEFPKEGPSILRIQQVVRGDSAAYFCASSDRGTEAFFGQGTRLTVV.

CDR3 in amino acids: CASSLDAVGKETQYF. The CDR3, as DNA: TGTGCCAGCAGTTTAGACGCGGTAGGAAAAGAGACCCAGTACTTC. V and J are TRBV12-3 or TRBV12-4 and TRBJ2-5; no clear D gene. The CDR3 runs to 15 residues. The V end was cut by 1 base, the J end by 3 bases, with 12 bases between.

This clonotype was seen repeatedly, ten times or more. The rearrangement links TRBV20-1 to TRBJ2-6, with D possibly TRBD1 on 6 matching bases. The length of the CDR3 is 19 residues. V lost 3 bases, J lost 0 bases, and 21 bases lay in between. In germline, CDR1 is DFQATT, CDR2 SNEGSKA (reference sequence). In DNA form, the CDR3 reads TGCAGTGCTAGGTCCCGGACAGTTTGGGGAGACTCTGGGGCCAACGTCCTGACTTTC. Translated: CSARSRTVWGDSGANVLTF.

This clonotype showed up just a few times. This rearrangement joins TRBV20-1 to TRBJ2-5, with TRBD2 matching over 7 bases. Per germline, CDR1 DFQATT and CDR2 SNEGSKA (reference sequence). This CDR3 is 15 amino acids long. With 6 bases clipped from V and 1 base from J, the junction kept 11 bases outside the gene matches. The CDR3 nucleotides read TGCAGTGCCCCCCGCGCGGGGGATCTCCAAGAGACCCAGTACTTC. This gives the protein CSAPRAGDLQETQYF.

This clonotype was detected ten times or more. The rearrangement joins TRBV7-2 to TRBJ1-5; D is perhaps TRBD1 (5 bases). V dropped 4 bases and J dropped 4 bases, with 11 bases sitting between them. The CDR3 has 14 amino acids. Looked up from germline, CDR1 is SGHTA and CDR2 is FQGNSA. CDR3 loop: CASSSDSFNQPQHF. The CDR3 DNA reads as TGTGCCAGCAGCTCCGACAGTTTTAATCAGCCCCAGCATTTT. Together with reference TRBV7-2 and TRBJ1-5, the CDR3 gives the full variable domain: GAGVSQSPSNKVTEKGKDVELRCDPISGHTALYWYRQSLGQGLEFLIYFQGNSAPDKSGLPSDRFSAERTGGSVSTLTIQRTQQEDSAVYLCASSSDSFNQPQHFGDGTRLSIL.

This clonotype was recorded at least ten times. The V call is TRBV20-1, the J call TRBJ2-4; 8 nucleotides agree with TRBD2. Losses at the gene ends were 1 base for V and 0 bases for J; bases not matched to a gene: 2. Germline CDR1 and CDR2: DFQATT and SNEGSKA (reference sequence). The CDR3 has 15 amino acids. The CDR3 bases are TGCAGTGCTAGAGTGACTAGCGCAGCCAAAAACATTCAGTACTTC. This gives the protein CSARVTSAAKNIQYF.

This clonotype was seen at least ten times. The chain couples TRBV20-1 to TRBJ2-5, with a possible D match to TRBD2 (5 bases). Between the trimmed V and J ends, which lost 5 bases and 5 bases, there was a span of 9 bases. The length of the CDR3 is 11 residues. Germline CDR1 and CDR2: DFQATT and SNEGSKA (reference sequence). The CDR3 loop is CSAWTGETQYF. CDR3 DNA sequence: TGCAGTGCTTGGACGGGGGAGACCCAGTACTTC.

This clonotype came up many times. The chain joins TRBV19 to TRBJ2-1, with D unclear. Looked up from germline, CDR1 is LNHDA and CDR2 is SQIVND (reference sequence). Trimming took 0 bases from V and 2 from J, leaving 5 bases between them. The CDR3 is 14 amino acids. The CDR3 region is CASSIDGPYNEQFF. The CDR3 nucleotides read TGTGCCAGTAGTATAGACGGACCCTACAATGAGCAGTTCTTC.

This clonotype has at least ten counts. The CDR3 protein is CASSLAKGGKETQYF. The DNA of the CDR3 is TGTGCCAGCAGCTTGGCCAAGGGGGGTAAGGAGACCCAGTACTTC. The rearrangement joins TRBV5-4 to TRBJ2-5; D is tentatively TRBD1 or TRBD2 (6 bases each). The V gene's germline CDR1 is SGHNT and CDR2 YYREEE (reference sequence). This CDR3 has 15 residues. The ends were cut back, 0 bases at V and 5 bases at J, with 14 bases in the middle.

Only a few counts were recorded for this clonotype. The chain recombines TRBV29-1 with TRBJ2-1; 7 bases align to TRBD1. Germline V gene lookup returns CDR1 SQVTM and CDR2 ANQGSEA. V trimming: 7 bases; J trimming: 7 bases; junction bases outside the gene matches: 7. The CDR3 length is 12 residues. The CDR3 is CSAMTGTNEQFF. The CDR3 DNA is TGCAGCGCAATGACAGGGACGAATGAGCAGTTCTTC.

This clonotype has a handful of counts. Here the CDR3 DNA reads TGTGCCAGCAGGGTCAGGTCCAAAAACATTCAGTACTTC. It yields the protein CASRVRSKNIQYF. The rearrangement links TRBV2 to TRBJ2-4, with D hard to call. The CDR3 covers 13 residues. The germline V gene encodes CDR1 SNHLY and CDR2 FYNNEI. Between the trimmed V and J ends, which lost 6 bases and 2 bases, there was a span of 8 bases.